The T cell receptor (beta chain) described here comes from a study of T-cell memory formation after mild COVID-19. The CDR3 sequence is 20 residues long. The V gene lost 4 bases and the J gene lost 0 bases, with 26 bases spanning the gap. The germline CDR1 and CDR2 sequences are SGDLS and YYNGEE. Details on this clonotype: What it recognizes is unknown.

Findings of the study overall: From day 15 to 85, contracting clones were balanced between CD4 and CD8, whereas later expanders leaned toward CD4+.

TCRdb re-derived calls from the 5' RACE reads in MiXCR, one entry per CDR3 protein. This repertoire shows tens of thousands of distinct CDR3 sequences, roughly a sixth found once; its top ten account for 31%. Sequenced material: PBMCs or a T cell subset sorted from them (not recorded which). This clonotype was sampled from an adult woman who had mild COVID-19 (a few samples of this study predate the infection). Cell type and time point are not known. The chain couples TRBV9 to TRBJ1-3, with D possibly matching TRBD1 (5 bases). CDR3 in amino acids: CASSNPGTSEPTLSGNTIYF. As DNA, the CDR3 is TGTGCCAGCAGCAACCCCGGGACCTCCGAACCCACTCTCTCTGGAAACACCATATATTTT. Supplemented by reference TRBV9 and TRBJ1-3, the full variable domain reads DSGVTQTPKHLITATGQRVTLRCSPRSGDLSVYWYQQSLDQGLQFLIQYYNGEERAKGNILERFSAQQFPDLHSELNLSSLELGDSALYFCASSNPGTSEPTLSGNTIYFGEGSWLTVV.